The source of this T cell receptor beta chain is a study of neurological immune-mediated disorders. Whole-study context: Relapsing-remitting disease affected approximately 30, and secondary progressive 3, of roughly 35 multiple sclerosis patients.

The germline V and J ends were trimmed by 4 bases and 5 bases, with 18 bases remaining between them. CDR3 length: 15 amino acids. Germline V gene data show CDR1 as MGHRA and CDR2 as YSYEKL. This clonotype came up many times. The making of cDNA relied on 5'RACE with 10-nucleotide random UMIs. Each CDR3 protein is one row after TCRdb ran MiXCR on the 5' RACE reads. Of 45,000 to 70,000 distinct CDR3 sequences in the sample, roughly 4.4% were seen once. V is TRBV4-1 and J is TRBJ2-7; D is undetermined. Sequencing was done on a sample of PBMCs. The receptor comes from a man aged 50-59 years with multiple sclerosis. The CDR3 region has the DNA TGCGCCAGCAGCCGATACGATTACTCAGGCGACGAGCAGTACTTC. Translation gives CASSRYDYSGDEQYF.